The next 15 T cell receptor beta chains were all read from a single sample in a study of cytomegalovirus exposure and HLA in healthy donors (dated by TCRdb to 2016 to 2017). Library preparation employed the immunoSEQ multiplex PCR assay. A mixture of 60 forward primers for TCR Vbeta segments and 13 reverse primers for TCR Jbeta segments was used in the multiplex PCR. This immuneACCESS table, as held by TCRdb, lists in-frame sequences with V and J called but not all clones. Of the missing ones, under half trace to an unresolved V gene in checked studies; the others have no known cause. The sample includes fewer than 150,000 clones, with more than 70% observed a single time. The ten biggest clones cover 2.5% to 3.5% of the sample. The sequenced sample was PBMCs. The receptors were gathered from a man aged 35-49 years in good health and CMV-seronegative.

V gene TRBV19 combines with J gene TRBJ1-2; tentatively, D is TRBD1 (5 bases). The CDR3 spans 15 residues. CDR1 is LNHDA and CDR2 is SQIVND in the germline V gene (reference sequence). V lost 3 bases to trimming and J lost 1 base, with 12 bases between them. In DNA form, the CDR3 reads TGTGCCAGTAGTATCTTTGGACAAATTAACTATGGCTACACCTTC. Encoded protein: CASSIFGQINYGYTF.

The chain employs TRBV6-5 and TRBJ1-6; D is possibly TRBD1 (5 bases). V was pared by 3 bases and J by 15 bases, with 9 bases between. This CDR3 is built from 11 residues. Germline V CDR1 and CDR2: MNHEY, SVGAGI. The CDR3 here is CASSYLGRLHF. CDR3 sequence (DNA): TGTGCCAGCAGTTATTTGGGGCGCCTCCACTTT.

V is TRBV6-5 and J is TRBJ1-1; TRBD1 agrees at 7 bases. The V and J ends lost 6 bases and 5 bases, in that order; junction bases with no gene match: 9. Germline assignment: CDR1 MNHEY and CDR2 SVGAGI. The CDR3 has 14 amino acids. As DNA, the CDR3 is TGTGCCAGCAGCCTACAGGGGAAAGGGACTGAAGCTTTCTTT. Protein: CASSLQGKGTEAFF.

This chain joins TRBV5-8 and TRBJ2-7; possible D gene TRBD2, 5 bases. The V and J ends lost 1 base and 3 bases respectively, with 8 bases between them. Per the germline V gene, CDR1 is SGHTS and CDR2 is YDEGEE. CDR3 length: 13 residues. The CDR3 coding sequence is TGTGCCAGCAGCTTGAGGACTCTCTACGAGCAGTACTTC. Protein: CASSLRTLYEQYF.

This chain uses TRBV28 with TRBJ2-7, with TRBD1 matching 9 bases. From germline, CDR1 is MDHEN and CDR2 SYDVKM. The CDR3 length is 14 residues. Trimming removed 8 bases from V and 4 bases from J; junction bases left unmatched: 9. This chain's CDR3 is CASQRDRAVYEQYF. In nucleotides, the CDR3 is TGTGCCAGCCAACGGGACAGGGCAGTATACGAGCAGTACTTC.

The chain uses TRBV11-2 and TRBJ2-3; TRBD1 matches 8 bases. The CDR3 runs to 15 residues. Germline CDR1 and CDR2: SGHAT and FQNNGV. Trimming removed 3 bases from V and 2 bases from J; junction bases left unmatched: 4. CDR3 protein: CASSFGDRITDTQYF. The CDR3 DNA sequence: TGTGCCAGCAGCTTCGGGGACAGGATCACAGATACGCAGTATTTT.

V usage is TRBV6-1 and J usage is TRBJ2-6; 9 positions match TRBD1. The length of the CDR3 is 15 residues. Germline values: CDR1 MNHNS, CDR2 SASEGT. V shed 5 bases, J shed 4 bases, and the junction held 3 bases outside the gene matches. CDR3 loop: CASSSQGAGANVLTF. In DNA form, the CDR3 reads TGTGCCAGCAGTTCACAGGGGGCCGGGGCCAACGTCCTGACTTTC.

The CDR3 is CASSDANRGMGTEAFF. CDR3 in DNA: TGTGCCAGCAGTGATGCAAACAGGGGGATGGGAACTGAAGCTTTCTTT. The gene calls are TRBV6-1 and TRBJ1-1; 8 nucleotides align to TRBD1. Germline V lookup: CDR1 MNHNS, CDR2 SASEGT. The CDR3 contains 16 residues. V lost 3 bases and J lost 5; bases outside the gene matches: 11.

V usage is TRBV18 and J usage is TRBJ1-1; perhaps TRBD1 as D (5 bases). Germline CDR1 KGHSH, CDR2 LQKENI. The CDR3 runs 16 residues. V was pared by 2 bases and J by 4 bases, with 17 bases between. DNA of the CDR3: TGTGCCAGCTCACCAGAGGGTCGGGGGTGGATCACTGAAGCTTTCTTT. This codes for CASSPEGRGWITEAFF.

This clone came up a few times. V gene TRBV25-1 combines with J gene TRBJ1-2; 9 bases agree with TRBD1. Unmatched junction bases numbered 8, after V lost 5 bases and J lost 7 bases. CDR3 length equals 14 residues. Germline-derived CDR1 and CDR2 are MGHDK and SYGVNS. CDR3 sequence: CASSFDGTGFGYTF. The CDR3 DNA reads TGTGCCAGCAGTTTTGATGGGACAGGGTTTGGCTACACCTTC.

The CDR3 sequence is CASSPISGGTEAFF. The DNA of the CDR3 is TGTGCCAGCAGCCCCATATCCGGGGGAACTGAAGCTTTCTTT. The V call is TRBV7-9, the J call TRBJ1-1, with D tentatively TRBD1 (5 bases). This CDR3 comprises 14 residues. CDR1 and CDR2 (germline): SEHNR, FQNEAQ (reference sequence). V lost 5 bases to trimming and J lost 5 bases, with 15 bases between them.

The V and J genes are TRBV19 and TRBJ1-2; no clear D gene. Germline CDR1 and CDR2: LNHDA and SQIVND (reference sequence). CDR3 length equals 16 residues. Trimming took off 5 bases at V and 0 bases at J, with 16 bases between the two ends. CDR3 loop: CASSSSHLPPNYGYTF. CDR3 coding DNA: TGTGCCAGTAGTTCATCACACCTCCCCCCTAACTATGGCTACACCTTC. Looking up the rest from reference TRBV19 and TRBJ1-2 gives the full variable domain: DGGITQSPKYLFRKEGQNVTLSCEQNLNHDAMYWYRQDPGQGLRLIYYSQIVNDFQKGDIAEGYSVSREKKESFPLTVTSAQKNPTAFYLCASSSSHLPPNYGYTFGSGTRLTVV.

The sample holds a few counts of this clone. V gene TRBV9 combines with J gene TRBJ2-1; 8 bases align to TRBD1. CDR3 size: 16 residues. The germline CDR1 and CDR2 sequences are SGDLS and YYNGEE. Trimming cost V 4 bases and J 8 bases; bases outside gene matches: 14. CDR3 in DNA: TGTGCCAGCAGCTCGACAGGGGCCGGCGGGTGGGATGAGCAGTTCTTC. Its protein product is CASSSTGAGGWDEQFF.

The chain combines TRBV21-1 with TRBJ2-4; the table's D call, TRBD2, was not checked against the DNA. TRBV21-1 is assigned pseudogene status. This CDR3 has 20 amino acids. Written as DNA, the CDR3 is TGTGCCAGCAGCAAAAGGTATAGCAGGCTAGCGGGTCCTCGGGCGGACATTCAGTACTTC. Its protein is CASSKRYSRLAGPRADIQYF.

This clone was found once. The rearrangement uses TRBV6-5 and TRBJ1-2; TRBD1 aligns across 8 bases. In germline, CDR1 is MNHEY, CDR2 SVGAGI. V was pared by 2 bases and J by 6 bases, with 2 bases of the junction left unmatched. The CDR3 length is 13 residues. The CDR3 loop reads CASSYTGQDGYTF. The CDR3 nucleotides read TGTGCCAGCAGTTACACGGGACAGGATGGCTACACCTTC.